This T cell receptor (beta chain) was sequenced for a study of blood T cell repertoires in COVID-19. At the level of the study: In each case, the material was cDNA or gDNA derived from T cells, B-cell-depleted T cells, or PBMCs.

Clones were sequenced by immunoSEQ multiplex PCR, and TCRdb holds only the in-frame ones, with some missing. The sample lists under 200,000 clones; 89% were seen once. Unmatched junction bases numbered 21, after V lost 3 bases and J lost 3 bases. The CDR3 runs to 20 residues. The germline V gene encodes CDR1 SGHVS and CDR2 FQNEAQ. Participant ages covered about 18 to 89 years across 20 to 30 US areas. Grouping used clinical history reported by participants in a survey and questionnaire. This TCR was sampled from a woman between 18 and 30 years old who had recovered from COVID-19. This chain connects TRBV7-8 to TRBJ2-3; the match to TRBD1 covers 7 bases. Sequenced material: PBMCs or T cells enriched from blood (not recorded which). The CDR3 DNA sequence: TGTGCCAGCAGCTTCCTGGGTACGGGCTCCTCAGGGGGAGCAACAGATACGCAGTATTTT. This sequence encodes CASSFLGTGSSGGATDTQYF.